The rows below give T cell receptor beta chains drawn from one sample of a study of metastatic and nonmetastatic thyroid tumors. Via MiXCR, TCRdb re-called the PCR reads. The table includes 10,000 to 15,000 clones, 26% detected once. Sequences were obtained from tumor tissue. These receptors all stem from a female donor with papillary thyroid cancer or a benign thyroid nodule (not recorded which). Some clones in this sample may be carry-over from other donors' samples. CDR3s include the opening cysteine and the closing phenylalanine or tryptophan. The D gene is left open where the match is weak. The listing skips clone size in some rows; elsewhere it reads once, few, many or a size class.

V: TRBV20-1
size: .
D: TRBD2
J: TRBJ2-7
CDR3: CSAAASGKPSYEQYF
DNA: TGCAGTGCTGCGGCGAGCGGGAAGCCCAGCTACGAGCAGTACTTC

V: TRBV25-1
size: few
D: .
J: TRBJ2-5
CDR3: CASSVSNLGGPKETQYF
DNA: TGTGCCAGCAGTGTCTCTAACTTGGGGGGGCCAAAAGAGACCCAGTACTTC

V: TRBV11-2
size: .
D: .
J: TRBJ2-1
CDR3: CASSSDREGEQFF
DNA: TGTGCCAGCAGCTCGGACAGGGAGGGTGAGCAGTTCTTC

V: TRBV2
size: .
D: .
J: TRBJ2-1
CDR3: CASSPRLGSAEQFF
DNA: TGTGCCAGCAGCCCCCGGCTAGGGTCAGCTGAGCAGTTCTTC

V: TRBV3-1
size: few
D: TRBD1
J: TRBJ1-1
CDR3: CASSRTGGGAEAFF
DNA: TGTGCCAGCAGCCGAACAGGGGGTGGGGCTGAAGCTTTCTTT

V: TRBV9
size: many
D: .
J: TRBJ2-2
CDR3: CASSVAGDLTGELFF
DNA: TGTGCCAGCAGCGTAGCGGGGGACCTAACCGGGGAGCTGTTTTTT

V: TRBV11-2
size: .
D: TRBD2
J: TRBJ2-7
CDR3: CASSLLGSGRTISYEQYF
DNA: TGTGCCAGCAGCTTATTGGGTAGCGGGAGGACCATCTCCTACGAGCAGTACTTC

V: TRBV19
size: few
D: .
J: TRBJ1-5
CDR3: CDSGRVSGSNQTQHF
DNA: TGTGACAGTGGCCGGGTCTCCGGAAGCAATCAGACCCAGCATTTT

V: TRBV24-1
size: medium-sized
D: TRBD1
J: TRBJ2-6
CDR3: CATSDPGQGFGANVLTF
DNA: TGTGCCACCAGTGACCCGGGACAGGGTTTTGGGGCCAACGTCCTGACTTTC

V: TRBV14
size: many
D: TRBD1
J: TRBJ1-2
CDR3: CASSQDRVGYTF
DNA: TGTGCCAGCAGCCAGGACAGGGTTGGCTACACCTTC

V: TRBV28
size: medium-sized
D: .
J: TRBJ2-7
CDR3: CASSAGYSSFEQYF
DNA: TGTGCCAGCAGTGCAGGGTATTCATCCTTCGAGCAGTACTTC

V: TRBV20-1
size: many
D: .
J: TRBJ2-2
CDR3: CGAQGDTGELFF
DNA: TGCGGGGCCCAGGGAGACACCGGGGAGCTGTTTTTT

V: TRBV28
size: .
D: .
J: TRBJ2-3
CDR3: CASRGATDTQYF
DNA: TGTGCCAGCAGGGGGGCGACAGATACACAGTATTTC

V: TRBV11-3
size: many
D: .
J: TRBJ2-7
CDR3: CASSSAVYSYEQYF
DNA: TGTGCCAGCAGCTCAGCGGTCTACTCCTACGAGCAGTACTTC

V: TRBV6-4
size: many
D: TRBD2
J: TRBJ2-3
CDR3: CASSDSRTSDADTQYF
DNA: TGTGCCAGCAGTGACTCTCGGACTAGCGACGCAGATACGCAGTATTTT

V: TRBV11-2
size: once
D: TRBD2
J: TRBJ2-3
CDR3: CASSPSWTSGGRSDTQYF
DNA: TGTGCCAGCAGCCCTTCATGGACTAGCGGGGGAAGGTCAGATACGCAGTATTTT

V: TRBV11-2
size: .
D: TRBD2
J: TRBJ2-5
CDR3: CAGSLTSGSLETQYF
DNA: TGTGCCGGCAGCTTAACTAGCGGGAGCCTCGAGACCCAGTACTTC

V: TRBV7-6
size: few
D: .
J: TRBJ2-2
CDR3: CASSFYWNGELFF
DNA: TGTGCCAGCAGCTTTTACTGGAACGGGGAGCTGTTTTTT

V: TRBV7-7
size: .
D: TRBD1
J: TRBJ2-1
CDR3: CASSLGQETYNEQFF
DNA: TGTGCTAGCAGCCTGGGACAGGAGACTTACAATGAGCAGTTCTTC

V: TRBV10-1
size: many
D: .
J: TRBJ2-5
CDR3: CASSESVEQETQYF
DNA: TGCGCCAGCAGTGAGTCGGTCGAGCAAGAGACCCAGTACTTC

V: TRBV2
size: .
D: TRBD1
J: TRBJ1-5
CDR3: CASGTGNQPQHF
DNA: TGTGCCAGCGGGACAGGCAATCAGCCCCAGCATTTT

V: TRBV9
size: many
D: .
J: TRBJ2-2
CDR3: CASSYRVPANTGELFF
DNA: TGTGCCAGCAGCTACAGGGTCCCCGCGAACACCGGGGAGCTGTTTTTT

V: TRBV12-3/TRBV12-4
size: medium-sized
D: .
J: TRBJ1-1
CDR3: CASSFGGLNTEAFF
DNA: TGTGCCAGCAGTTTCGGGGGCCTGAACACTGAAGCTTTCTTT

V: TRBV6-5
size: few
D: .
J: TRBJ2-1
CDR3: CASIFLCEQFF
DNA: TGTGCCAGCATTTTCTTATGTGAGCAGTTCTTC

V: TRBV6-2/TRBV6-3
size: many
D: .
J: TRBJ2-3
CDR3: CASNFETDTQYF
DNA: TGTGCCAGCAATTTCGAAACAGATACGCAGTATTTT

V: TRBV28
size: many
D: .
J: TRBJ2-1
CDR3: CAILRGRGSYNEQFF
DNA: TGTGCCATCCTTAGGGGGAGGGGGTCCTACAATGAGCAGTTCTTC

V: TRBV6-2/TRBV6-3
size: medium-sized
D: .
J: TRBJ1-2
CDR3: CASSYPSGSANYGYTF
DNA: TGTGCCAGCAGTTATCCATCGGGTTCCGCAAACTATGGCTACACCTTC

V: TRBV12-3/TRBV12-4
size: medium-sized
D: .
J: TRBJ1-3
CDR3: CATRTSGNTIYF
DNA: TGTGCCACCCGAACCTCTGGAAACACCATATATTTT

V: TRBV11-1
size: .
D: .
J: TRBJ2-7
CDR3: CASSYGPSGLEQYF
DNA: TGTGCCAGCAGCTACGGACCCTCGGGTTTGGAGCAGTACTTC

V: TRBV20-1
size: .
D: TRBD2
J: TRBJ2-7
CDR3: CSAPGLAAVEQYF
DNA: TGCAGTGCACCGGGACTAGCGGCGGTCGAGCAGTACTTC

V: TRBV6-1
size: many
D: .
J: TRBJ2-3
CDR3: CASSEPPDTQYF
DNA: TGTGCCAGCAGTGAACCCCCAGATACGCAGTATTTT

V: TRBV5-1
size: .
D: TRBD1
J: TRBJ2-5
CDR3: CASSTRQGSLTIETQYF
DNA: TGCGCCAGCAGCACCCGACAGGGTTCCCTCACAATTGAGACCCAGTACTTC

V: TRBV10-3
size: many
D: TRBD1
J: TRBJ1-2
CDR3: CASKQGDYGYTF
DNA: TGTGCCTCAAAACAGGGGGACTATGGCTACACCTTC

V: TRBV5-5
size: medium-sized
D: .
J: TRBJ2-3
CDR3: CASSFWMRGADTQYF
DNA: TGTGCCAGCAGCTTTTGGATGAGGGGGGCGGATACGCAGTATTTT

V: TRBV3-1
size: .
D: .
J: TRBJ2-2
CDR3: CASSLGQGIGELFF
DNA: TGTGCCAGCAGCCTCGGGCAGGGGATCGGGGAGCTGTTTTTT

V: TRBV2
size: .
D: TRBD1
J: TRBJ1-1
CDR3: CASSEYHQGANTEAFF
DNA: TGTGCCAGCAGTGAGTACCACCAGGGGGCGAACACTGAAGCTTTCTTT

V: TRBV5-1
size: many
D: .
J: TRBJ2-3
CDR3: CASSSGPETDTQYF
DNA: TGCGCCAGCAGCTCTGGCCCAGAAACAGATACGCAGTATTTT

V: TRBV5-1
size: many
D: TRBD2
J: TRBJ2-1
CDR3: CASSFSPGLAGAGEQFF
DNA: TGCGCCAGCAGCTTTAGCCCGGGACTAGCGGGGGCAGGCGAGCAGTTCTTC

V: TRBV25-1
size: medium-sized
D: .
J: TRBJ2-2
CDR3: CASSEGGKDTGELFF
DNA: TGTGCCAGCAGTGAAGGGGGGAAGGACACCGGGGAGCTGTTTTTT

V: TRBV4-1
size: many
D: TRBD2
J: TRBJ2-3
CDR3: CASSQVAGLSTDTQYF
DNA: TGCGCCAGCAGCCAAGTAGCGGGCTTAAGCACAGATACGCAGTATTTT

V: TRBV20-1
size: .
D: .
J: TRBJ1-1
CDR3: CSAGGVRDTEAFF
DNA: TGCAGTGCTGGAGGGGTGAGGGACACTGAAGCTTTCTTT

V: TRBV6-1
size: medium-sized
D: TRBD2
J: TRBJ2-3
CDR3: CASSIGTSGSTDTQYF
DNA: TGTGCCAGCAGTATAGGGACTAGCGGATCCACAGATACGCAGTATTTT

V: TRBV2
size: medium-sized
D: .
J: TRBJ1-2
CDR3: CASSEQNNYGYTF
DNA: TGTGCCAGCAGTGAACAAAATAACTATGGCTACACCTTC

V: TRBV20-1
size: .
D: .
J: TRBJ1-3
CDR3: CIVQGRSGNTIYF
DNA: TGCATTGTTCAGGGCCGCTCTGGAAACACCATATATTTT

V: TRBV5-1
size: many
D: .
J: TRBJ1-6
CDR3: CASSFPNSPLHF
DNA: TGCGCCAGCAGCTTTCCTAATTCACCCCTCCACTTT

V: TRBV6-1
size: few
D: .
J: TRBJ1-1
CDR3: CASSSTGDTEAFF
DNA: TGTGCCAGCAGTAGTACGGGCGACACTGAAGCTTTCTTT

V: TRBV5-1
size: many
D: .
J: TRBJ1-3
CDR3: CASSLGDGDTIYF
DNA: TGCGCCAGCAGCTTGGGGGATGGAGACACCATATATTTT

V: TRBV14
size: many
D: .
J: TRBJ2-1
CDR3: CASSQVGQPFYNEQFF
DNA: TGTGCCAGCAGCCAAGTAGGACAGCCATTCTACAATGAGCAGTTCTTC

V: TRBV2
size: .
D: .
J: TRBJ1-5
CDR3: CSSNLARVQPQHF
DNA: TGTTCCAGCAACCTGGCCCGCGTCCAGCCCCAGCATTTT

V: TRBV19
size: medium-sized
D: TRBD1
J: TRBJ2-7
CDR3: CASSPGTELLSYEQYF
DNA: TGTGCCAGTAGTCCCGGGACAGAGCTGCTTTCCTACGAGCAGTACTTC

V: TRBV10-2
size: many
D: .
J: TRBJ1-1
CDR3: CASIGTSKLSEAFF
DNA: TGCGCCAGCATCGGGACCTCTAAGCTCTCTGAAGCTTTCTTT

V: TRBV4-1
size: .
D: .
J: TRBJ2-7
CDR3: CASSQIQLRDLDF
DNA: TGCGCCAGCAGCCAAATCCAACTCAGGGATCTGGACTTC

V: TRBV6-1
size: .
D: .
J: TRBJ1-1
CDR3: CASRRDSQTEDFF
DNA: TGTGCCAGCCGGAGAGACAGCCAAACTGAAGATTTCTTT

V: TRBV12-3/TRBV12-4
size: few
D: .
J: TRBJ1-1
CDR3: CAISLSPVTEAFF
DNA: TGTGCCATCAGTTTATCACCTGTGACTGAAGCTTTCTTT

V: TRBV5-1
size: once
D: TRBD1
J: TRBJ2-3
CDR3: CASSLEGQGPDTQYF
DNA: TGCGCCAGCAGCTTGGAAGGACAGGGGCCAGATACGCAGTATTTT

V: TRBV12-3/TRBV12-4
size: medium-sized
D: .
J: TRBJ1-3
CDR3: CASSDTIGNTIYF
DNA: TGTGCCAGCAGTGACACCATCGGAAACACCATATATTTT

V: TRBV28
size: medium-sized
D: TRBD2
J: TRBJ2-1
CDR3: CASSLGTSGEQFF
DNA: TGTGCCAGCAGTCTCGGGACTAGCGGGGAACAGTTCTTC

V: TRBV5-1
size: .
D: .
J: TRBJ2-2
CDR3: CASRRDMNTGDLFF
DNA: TGCGCCAGCAGACGGGATATGAACACCGGGGATCTGTTTTTT

V: TRBV7-8
size: few
D: .
J: TRBJ1-5
CDR3: CASSLAVSPEGNQPQHF
DNA: TGTGCCAGCAGCTTAGCGGTAAGCCCGGAGGGCAATCAGCCCCAGCATTTT

V: TRBV6-1
size: many
D: TRBD1
J: TRBJ1-2
CDR3: CASSNPPGQGLGYTF
DNA: TGTGCCAGCAGCAACCCTCCGGGACAGGGCCTGGGCTACACCTTC